This T cell receptor (beta chain) was retrieved from a study of T cell clusters in autoimmune cytopenias. Some 34,000 genome equivalents of blood DNA were amplified for TRB. Multiplex touch-down PCR amplified TRB using TRB-A and TRB-B pools in one tube. Each CDR3 protein gets one entry in TCRdb, which reprocessed the multiplex PCR reads and gives no DNA. The sample has about 2,500 distinct CDR3 sequences. The CDR3 covers 13 residues. Germline V gene data show CDR1 as LNHDA and CDR2 as SQIVND (reference sequence). With respect to this clonotype: Its antigen is unknown.

General study points: Exclusive TRB clusters were around 3-fold more numerous in healthy donors than in active autoimmune hepatitis.

The sample consisted of peripheral blood. The sequence derives from a human donor with an autoimmune cytopenia or autoimmune hepatitis (not recorded which). The chain combines TRBV19 with TRBJ1-5; TCRdb's assignment of TRBD1 cannot be checked, as there is no DNA. CDR3 residues: CASSPPGLATQHF. Complete variable domain (other parts from reference TRBV19 and TRBJ1-5): DGGITQSPKYLFRKEGQNVTLSCEQNLNHDAMYWYRQDPGQGLRLIYYSQIVNDFQKGDIAEGYSVSREKKESFPLTVTSAQKNPTAFYLCASSPPGLATQHFGDGTRLSIL.